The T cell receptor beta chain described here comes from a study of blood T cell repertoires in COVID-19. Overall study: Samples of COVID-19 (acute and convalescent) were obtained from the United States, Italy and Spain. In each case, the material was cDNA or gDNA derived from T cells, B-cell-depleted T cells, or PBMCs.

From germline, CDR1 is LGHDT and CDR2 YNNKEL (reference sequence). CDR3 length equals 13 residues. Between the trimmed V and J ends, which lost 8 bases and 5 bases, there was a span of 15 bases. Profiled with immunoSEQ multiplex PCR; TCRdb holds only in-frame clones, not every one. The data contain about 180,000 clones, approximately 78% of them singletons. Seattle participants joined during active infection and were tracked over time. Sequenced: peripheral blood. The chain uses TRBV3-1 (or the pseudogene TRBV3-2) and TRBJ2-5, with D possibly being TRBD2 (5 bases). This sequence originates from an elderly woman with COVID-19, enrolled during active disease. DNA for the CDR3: TGTGCCAGCGAAGACTATCTCCTGGAGACCCAGTACTTC. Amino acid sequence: CASEDYLLETQYF.